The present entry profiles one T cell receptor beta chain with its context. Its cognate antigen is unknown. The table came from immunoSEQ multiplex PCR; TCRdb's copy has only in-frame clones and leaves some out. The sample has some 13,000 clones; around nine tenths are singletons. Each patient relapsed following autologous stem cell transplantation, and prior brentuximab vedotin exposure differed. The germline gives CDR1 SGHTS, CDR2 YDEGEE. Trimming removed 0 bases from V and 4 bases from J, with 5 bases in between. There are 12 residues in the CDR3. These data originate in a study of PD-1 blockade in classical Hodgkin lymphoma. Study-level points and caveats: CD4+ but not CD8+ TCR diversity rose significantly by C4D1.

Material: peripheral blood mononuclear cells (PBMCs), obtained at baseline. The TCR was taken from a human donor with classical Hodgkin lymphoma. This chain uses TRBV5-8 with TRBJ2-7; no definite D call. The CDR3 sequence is CASSLAEYEQYF. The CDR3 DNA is TGTGCCAGCAGCTTGGCAGAGTACGAGCAGTACTTC. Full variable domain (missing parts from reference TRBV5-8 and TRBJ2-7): EAGVTQSPTHLIKTRGQQATLRCSPISGHTSVYWYQQALGLGLQFLLWYDEGEERNRGNFPPRFSGRQFPNYSSELNVNALELEDSALYLCASSLAEYEQYFGPGTRLTVT.